A selection of T cell receptor beta chains follows, all from one sample in a study of CD8 T cells in ankylosing spondylitis. Each CDR3 protein gets one entry after TCRdb re-called the 5' RACE reads with MiXCR. This repertoire shows 200,000 to 250,000 distinct CDR3 sequences, over 9.5% found once; its top ten account for roughly a fifth. The specimen sequenced was blood, either unsorted or a sorted T cell fraction (not recorded which). These receptors all stem from a male donor with ankylosing spondylitis or in good health (not recorded which). Each CDR3 is given with its conserved first and last residue. The D gene is left open where the match is weak. Size is stated for part of the rows, as once, few or many counts, or as a class when the clone is expanded.

clone_size d_call j_call v_call cdr3_aa cdr3_nt
few NA TRBJ2-2 TRBV29-1 CSVGQTGNTGELFF TGCAGCGTTGGCCAAACAGGGAACACCGGGGAGCTGTTTTTT
many NA TRBJ2-2 TRBV12-3/TRBV12-4 CASSFTGAGELFF TGTGCCAGCAGTTTCACGGGGGCCGGGGAGCTGTTTTTT
NA TRBD2 TRBJ2-2 TRBV6-1 CASTLYSGELIGELFF TGTGCCAGCACCTTATATAGCGGGGAGCTGATCGGGGAGCTGTTTTTT
many TRBD1 TRBJ1-4 TRBV5-6 CASSPWTGVNEKLFF TGTGCCAGCAGCCCATGGACAGGGGTTAATGAAAAACTGTTTTTT
NA NA TRBJ1-4 TRBV10-3 CAISESSNLSMVGVKLFF TGTGCCATCAGTGAGTCGTCCAACCTATCGATGGTTGGGGTAAAACTGTTTTTT
many TRBD2 TRBJ2-1 TRBV11-1 CASSYVAGGPRDEQFF TGTGCCAGCAGCTACGTAGCGGGGGGGCCTCGGGATGAGCAGTTCTTC
many NA TRBJ2-3 TRBV9 CASSAFLQGGTDTQYF TGTGCCAGCAGCGCGTTTCTGCAGGGGGGAACAGATACGCAGTATTTT
many NA TRBJ1-1 TRBV20-1 CSARVPKGVNTEAFF TGCAGTGCTAGAGTTCCAAAGGGGGTGAACACTGAAGCTTTCTTT
many TRBD2 TRBJ2-5 TRBV5-1 CASSLAGLQETQYF TGCGCCAGCAGCTTGGCGGGACTACAAGAGACCCAGTACTTC
few TRBD1 TRBJ1-1 TRBV20-1 CSAQTGAAMNTEAFF TGCAGTGCCCAAACAGGGGCAGCCATGAACACTGAAGCTTTCTTT
NA NA TRBJ1-1 TRBV10-3 CAISETEANTEAFF TGTGCCATCAGTGAAACTGAGGCGAACACTGAAGCTTTCTTT
many TRBD2 TRBJ2-3 TRBV29-1 CSVATSGPTDTQYF TGCAGCGTTGCAACTAGCGGGCCCACAGATACGCAGTATTTT
many NA TRBJ2-4 TRBV12-3/TRBV12-4 CASSPTTGPENIQYF TGTGCCAGCAGCCCTACGACAGGACCCGAAAACATTCAGTACTTC
NA NA TRBJ2-2 TRBV12-3/TRBV12-4 CASTLTRGYTGELFF TGTGCCAGCACCTTGACAAGGGGCTACACCGGGGAGCTGTTTTTT
many NA TRBJ1-1 TRBV20-1 CSARDTRAMNTEAFF TGCAGTGCTAGAGATACTCGGGCAATGAACACTGAAGCTTTCTTT
many NA TRBJ2-2 TRBV24-1 CATSDEVRRGGELFF TGTGCCACCAGTGATGAGGTCCGACGGGGCGGGGAGCTGTTTTTT
few NA TRBJ1-5 TRBV5-6 CASSYSGAVSNQPQHF TGTGCCAGCAGCTACTCAGGGGCGGTGAGCAATCAGCCCCAGCATTTT
many NA TRBJ1-5 TRBV5-1 CASSLQAGDQPQHF TGCGCCAGCAGCTTACAAGCCGGGGATCAGCCCCAGCATTTT
NA NA TRBJ1-4 TRBV5-6 CASSSSGTGWEKLFF TGTGCCAGCAGTTCATCCGGGACTGGGTGGGAAAAACTGTTTTTT
NA TRBD2 TRBJ2-1 TRBV7-3 CASSNTIAGGQFFDEQFF TGTGCCAGCAGCAATACAATAGCGGGGGGGCAATTTTTCGATGAGCAGTTCTTC
NA TRBD2 TRBJ2-2 TRBV10-3 CAISLTSGGENTGELFF TGTGCCATCAGTTTGACTAGCGGGGGGGAGAACACCGGGGAGCTGTTTTTT
NA NA TRBJ2-7 TRBV7-2 CASSPASSPYEQYF TGTGCCAGCAGCCCCGCTAGTTCCCCCTACGAGCAGTACTTC
NA TRBD2 TRBJ2-1 TRBV4-2 CASTISGGAYNEQFF TGTGCCAGCACCATCAGCGGGGGGGCCTACAATGAGCAGTTCTTC
many NA TRBJ2-3 TRBV5-1 CASSTGTREDTQYF TGCGCCAGCAGCACCGGGACCCGGGAAGATACGCAGTATTTT
many NA TRBJ1-4 TRBV7-6 CASLITGTFGEKLFF TGTGCCAGTCTAATTACAGGGACGTTCGGCGAAAAACTGTTTTTT
NA TRBD2 TRBJ2-1 TRBV30 CAWTRAAGGYNEQFF TGTGCCTGGACCCGGGCAGCGGGGGGTTACAATGAGCAGTTCTTC
few NA TRBJ1-2 TRBV12-3/TRBV12-4 CATDRGYTF TGTGCCACTGACCGGGGCTACACCTTC
many TRBD2 TRBJ2-7 TRBV7-9 CASSSSGRADYEQYF TGTGCCAGCAGCTCTTCGGGGAGGGCGGACTACGAGCAGTACTTC
many NA TRBJ1-2 TRBV24-1 CATSDNYGYTF TGTGCCACCAGTGACAACTATGGCTACACCTTC
many NA TRBJ1-2 TRBV5-1 CASSLSGGSGGSAYGYTF TGCGCCAGCAGCTTGTCTGGAGGTAGTGGGGGATCGGCCTATGGCTACACCTTC
many TRBD2 TRBJ2-3 TRBV7-9 CASSSWSDRGVTDTQYF TGTGCCAGCAGCTCCTGGAGTGACCGGGGGGTCACAGATACGCAGTATTTT
NA TRBD1 TRBJ1-6 TRBV28 CASSLGSRQGSSPLHF TGTGCCAGCAGTTTGGGGTCGAGACAGGGGAGTTCACCCCTCCACTTT
many NA TRBJ2-7 TRBV11-3 CASSSGVQYDEQYF TGTGCCAGCAGCTCTGGGGTACAGTACGACGAGCAGTACTTC
few TRBD1 TRBJ1-6 TRBV11-2 CASSLDLGQIYNSPLHF TGTGCCAGCAGCTTAGACTTGGGACAGATCTATAATTCACCCCTCCACTTT
many NA TRBJ1-5 TRBV5-1 CASSLGASSNQPQHF TGCGCCAGCAGCTTAGGGGCCAGTAGCAATCAGCCCCAGCATTTT
few NA TRBJ1-3 TRBV5-1 CASAPRSSGNTIYF TGCGCCAGCGCCCCACGGTCCTCTGGAAACACCATATATTTT
NA TRBD2 TRBJ2-7 TRBV5-1 CASSLASSASGTYEQYF TGCGCCAGCAGCTTGGCATCGTCGGCTAGCGGGACCTACGAGCAGTACTTC
few NA TRBJ1-1 TRBV11-2 CASSVQVEAFF TGTGCCAGCAGCGTGCAGGTTGAAGCTTTCTTT
many NA TRBJ2-5 TRBV2 CASSANRDGETQYF TGTGCCAGCAGTGCCAACAGGGATGGAGAGACCCAGTACTTC
NA TRBD2 TRBJ2-3 TRBV28 CASNGGLAGGGGTDTQYF TGTGCCAGCAACGGGGGACTAGCGGGAGGTGGCGGCACAGATACGCAGTATTTT
many TRBD1 TRBJ1-2 TRBV24-1 CATSAGGGGADYGYTF TGTGCCACCAGTGCCGGAGGAGGGGGCGCCGACTATGGCTACACCTTC
many NA TRBJ2-1 TRBV11-3 CASSLGGSSRNEQFF TGTGCCAGCAGCTTAGGGGGGTCCAGTCGTAATGAGCAGTTCTTC
NA TRBD2 TRBJ2-5 TRBV20-1 CSAFRTSGSETQYF TGCAGTGCTTTTAGGACTAGCGGGAGCGAGACCCAGTACTTC
NA TRBD2 TRBJ2-3 TRBV11-2 CASNRTSGGSTLYF TGTGCCAGCAACCGGACTAGCGGGGGTTCTACGCTGTATTTT
many NA TRBJ1-3 TRBV20-1 CSARPEGYGNTIYF TGCAGTGCTAGGCCCGAGGGTTATGGAAACACCATATATTTT
NA NA TRBJ2-2 TRBV9 CASSVGGAGTGELFF TGTGCCAGCAGCGTAGGTGGGGCTGGAACCGGGGAGCTGTTTTTT
many NA TRBJ1-1 TRBV9 CASSVGVRRTEAFF TGTGCCAGCAGCGTAGGGGTCCGCCGGACTGAAGCTTTCTTT